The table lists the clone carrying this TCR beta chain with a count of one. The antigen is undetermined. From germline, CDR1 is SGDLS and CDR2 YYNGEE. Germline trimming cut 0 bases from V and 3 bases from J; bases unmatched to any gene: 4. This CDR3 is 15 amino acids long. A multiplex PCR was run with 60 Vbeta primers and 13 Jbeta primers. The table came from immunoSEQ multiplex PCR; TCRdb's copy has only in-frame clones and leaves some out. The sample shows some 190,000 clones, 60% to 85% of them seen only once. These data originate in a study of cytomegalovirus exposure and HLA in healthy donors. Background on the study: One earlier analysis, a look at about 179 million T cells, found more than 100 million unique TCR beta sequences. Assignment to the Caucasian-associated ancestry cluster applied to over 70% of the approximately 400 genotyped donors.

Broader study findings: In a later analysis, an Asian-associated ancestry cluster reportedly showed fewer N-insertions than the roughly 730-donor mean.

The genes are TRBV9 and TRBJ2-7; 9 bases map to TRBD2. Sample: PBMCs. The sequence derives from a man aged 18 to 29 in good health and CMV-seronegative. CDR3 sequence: CASSVASGGFYEQYF. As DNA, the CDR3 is TGTGCCAGCAGCGTAGCCAGCGGGGGGTTCTACGAGCAGTACTTC.